This is a list of T cell receptor beta chains from one sample in a study of blood T cell repertoires in COVID-19. Generated by immunoSEQ multiplex PCR, the TCRdb table keeps only in-frame clones and is missing some. The table records around 250,000 clones, 80% to 85% of them present only once. The sample taken for sequencing was PBMCs or T cells enriched from blood (not recorded which). The receptors were sampled from a man aged 45-65 years who had recovered from COVID-19. Both conserved end residues are part of each CDR3. The order of the fields is D gene, J gene, V gene, clone size, CDR3 DNA, CDR3 protein. D genes are given only for firm matches. The size entry is marked missing in some rows and otherwise reads once, few, many or a size class.

TRBD1 TRBJ1-4 TRBV13 . TGTGCCAGCAGCTTAAGACAGGGGAAGGTAGTAGAGGAAAAACTGTTTTTT CASSLRQGKVVEEKLFF
. TRBJ1-1 TRBV12-3/TRBV12-4 . TGTGCCAGCAGTTCGTCGAGCGGAACTGAAGCTTTCTTT CASSSSSGTEAFF
. TRBJ2-7 TRBV18 . TGTGCCAGCTCACCAAGGTGGCAGGGTACCAACGAGCAGTACTTC CASSPRWQGTNEQYF
. TRBJ1-1 TRBV7-2 . TGTGCCAGCAGCACTTCTACAGTGGCTTTCTTT CASSTSTVAFF
. TRBJ2-1 TRBV4-1 . TGCGCCAGCAGCCAGGAGGGATCTTTAAACTCCTACAATGAGCAGTTCTTC CASSQEGSLNSYNEQFF
TRBD2 TRBJ2-7 TRBV6-2/TRBV6-3 . TGTGCCAGCAGTTACACTAGCGGGAGCCCCCCCTACGAGCAGTACTTC CASSYTSGSPPYEQYF
TRBD1 TRBJ2-7 TRBV3-1/TRBV3-2 . TGTGCCAGCAGCCAAGAGGCGCGACAGGGCGGAGAGCAGTACTTC CASSQEARQGGEQYF
. TRBJ2-1 TRBV12-3/TRBV12-4 . TGTGCCAGCAGCGGGGTAAATGAGCAGTTCTTC CASSGVNEQFF
. TRBJ1-5 TRBV19 . TGTGCCAGTAGTGTACTGAATCAGCCCCAGCATTTT CASSVLNQPQHF
. TRBJ2-2 TRBV4-1 . TGCGCCAGCAGCCACCCCCGGGGTTCGGGCACCGGGGAGCTGTTTTTT CASSHPRGSGTGELFF
TRBD2 TRBJ2-1 TRBV9 once TGTGCCAGCAGCCCCCTGGCGGGAGGGCCGAAGGAGCAGTTCTTC CASSPLAGGPKEQFF
TRBD2 TRBJ2-1 TRBV6-5 . TGTGCCAGCAGAACTGGACTAGCAGCATACAATGAGCAGTTCTTC CASRTGLAAYNEQFF
. TRBJ2-1 TRBV7-2 . TGTGCCAGCAGCTATGGCTGGCGGAATGAGCAGTTCTTC CASSYGWRNEQFF
TRBD1 TRBJ1-1 TRBV6-5 . TGTGCCAGCAAGGGACAGCTGAACACTGAAGCTTTCTTT CASKGQLNTEAFF
TRBD1 TRBJ1-1 TRBV28 . TGTGCCAGCAGACACAGGGGCAGGGCTTTCTTT CASRHRGRAFF
. TRBJ1-6 TRBV3-1/TRBV3-2 . TGTGCCAGCACCGAAGGGGGATCACCCCTCCACTTT CASTEGGSPLHF
TRBD2 TRBJ2-5 TRBV27 once TGTGCCAGCAGTTCCCAAGTAGCGGGGGGCCAAGAGACCCAGTACTTC CASSSQVAGGQETQYF
TRBD1 TRBJ1-2 TRBV6-5 . TGTGCCAGCAGTCACAGGGGGCAGAACTATGGCTACACCTTC CASSHRGQNYGYTF
. TRBJ2-7 TRBV5-1 . TGCGCCAGCAGCTCACAGGGAGAGCAGTACTTC CASSSQGEQYF
TRBD1 TRBJ1-6 TRBV14 . TGTGCCAGCAGGGGACAGGCCGGATCACCCCTCCACTTT CASRGQAGSPLHF
TRBD2 TRBJ2-7 TRBV7-9 . TGTGCCAGCAGCTTAAGGGGACTAGCGGGAGGCTCTCCCTACGAGCAGTACTTC CASSLRGLAGGSPYEQYF
. TRBJ1-2 TRBV19 . TGTGCCAGTAGTATCCGTATAGACTATGGCTACACCTTC CASSIRIDYGYTF
TRBD1 TRBJ2-7 TRBV30 . TGTGCCCTTGGACAGGAATACGAGCAGTACTTC CALGQEYEQYF
. TRBJ2-3 TRBV5-1 . TGCGCCAGCAAGGGGGGCACAGATACGCAGTATTTT CASKGGTDTQYF
TRBD2 TRBJ2-1 TRBV18 . TGTGCCAGCTCACCTGGGCGGGGGGGCCGAGTCGCCTACAATGAGCAGTTCTTC CASSPGRGGRVAYNEQFF
. TRBJ1-2 TRBV28 . TGTGCCAGCAGTTTATCGGGCAGGACACACTATGGCTACACCTTC CASSLSGRTHYGYTF
TRBD1 TRBJ1-2 TRBV6-5 . TGTGCCAGCAGTTACGCCGACAGGGTCGGTCCAAATGGCTACACCTTC CASSYADRVGPNGYTF
TRBD1 TRBJ2-2 TRBV7-3 . TGTGCCAGCAGCTCCCGGACAGGGCCCGACACCGGGGAGCTGTTTTTT CASSSRTGPDTGELFF